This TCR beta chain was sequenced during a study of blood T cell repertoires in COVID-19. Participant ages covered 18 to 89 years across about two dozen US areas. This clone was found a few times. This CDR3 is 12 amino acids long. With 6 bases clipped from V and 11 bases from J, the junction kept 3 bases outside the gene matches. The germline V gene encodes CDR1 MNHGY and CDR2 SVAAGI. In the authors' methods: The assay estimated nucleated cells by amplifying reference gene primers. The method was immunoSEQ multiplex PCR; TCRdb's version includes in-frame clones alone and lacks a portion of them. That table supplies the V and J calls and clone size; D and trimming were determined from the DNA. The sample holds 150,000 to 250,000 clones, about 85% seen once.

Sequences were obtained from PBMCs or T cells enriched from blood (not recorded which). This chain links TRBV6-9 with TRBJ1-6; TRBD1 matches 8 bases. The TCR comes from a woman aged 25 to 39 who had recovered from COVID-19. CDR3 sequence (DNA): TGTGCCAGCAGGACAGGGGAGCCACCCCTCCACTTT. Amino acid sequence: CASRTGEPPLHF.